The subject of this entry is one T cell receptor (beta chain). Its antigen is unknown. The data stem from a study of identical twins. Study outcomes and limitations: Models predicted too little out-of-frame TCR alpha sharing in monozygotic twins. Cross-sectional statistics, not tracking of the same donors, supported the conclusions.

The germline V gene has CDR1 MNHNY and CDR2 SVGAGI (reference sequence). Trimming pared 6 bases from V and 10 bases from J, leaving 16 bases between. This CDR3 is built from 13 residues. TCRdb ran MiXCR on the 5' RACE reads and lists one entry per CDR3 protein. The sample lists under 500,000 distinct CDR3 sequences; 14% were seen once. The same specimen was also included in a second study, on yellow fever vaccine responses in identical twins.

The chain carries TRBV6-6 and TRBJ2-1; D gene ambiguous. The TCR sequence derives from a woman younger than 35 in good health. The material sequenced was CD4+ T cells sorted from blood. The CDR3 DNA reads as TGTGCCAGCAGCCGCCTCGAGCGCAGGGAGCAGTTCTTC. Amino acids: CASSRLERREQFF.